This TCR beta chain was identified during a study of T-cell reconstitution after alpha-beta-depleted transplantation in children. Germline V gene sequence: CDR1 SGHKS, CDR2 YYEKEE (reference sequence). CDR3 length: 16 amino acids. V was pared by 2 bases and J by 6 bases, with 18 bases between. This clonotype was seen more than once but under ten times. Its target is not known. Points from the study as a whole: Diversity and T-cell counts at one year after transplant derived mostly from new T cells. There were some patients whose high TCRbeta diversity at day 60 came from surviving recipient T cells and thymic progenitors. Several hundred graft clones that had expanded were reportedly the source of alpha-beta T cells about two months after transplant.

Preparation of the TCRbeta library used unique molecular identifiers. TCRdb re-called the PCR reads through MiXCR, storing one row per CDR3 protein. Among about 310,000 distinct CDR3 sequences listed, around 25% were seen once. The sequenced sample was PBMCs, mostly from graft donor cells, obtained 180 days after TCRalphabeta/CD19-depleted stem cell transplant. The chain links TRBV5-5 to TRBJ2-4; D is possibly TRBD1 or TRBD2 (5 bases each). The clonotype comes from a male patient aged 10 to 17 who had a stem cell transplant for acute lymphoblastic leukemia, so the T cells may come from the graft donor. The CDR3 is CASSFPTVGTGNIQYF. For the CDR3, the DNA is TGTGCCAGCAGCTTCCCCACGGTAGGGACCGGAAACATTCAGTACTTC. Supplemented by reference TRBV5-5 and TRBJ2-4, the full variable domain reads DAGVTQSPTHLIKTRGQQVTLRCSPISGHKSVSWYQQVLGQGPQFIFQYYEKEERGRGNFPDRFSARQFPNYSSELNVNALLLGDSALYLCASSFPTVGTGNIQYFGAGTRLSVL.